The 8 T cell receptor beta chains given below trace back to one sample, sequenced in a study of shared T cell receptors in the human thymus. Assay: immunoSEQ multiplex PCR; the TCRdb copy retains only in-frame clones and omits some. Among under 850,000 clones, around 89% were seen once, and the ten largest hold 0.0085% to 0.012%. These data were likewise used in another study, on human thymus T cells.

The source material was thymocytes. The receptors shown here come from a boy under two years old with a congenital heart defect.

This chain uses TRBV9 with TRBJ2-5; 10 nucleotides align to TRBD2. This CDR3 is built from 15 residues. Trimming took 4 bases from V and 1 from J; bases not matched to a gene: 4. Germline-derived CDR1 and CDR2 are SGDLS and YYNGEE. Here the CDR3 reads CASSPRTSGQETQYF. In nucleotides, the CDR3 is TGTGCCAGCAGCCCCCGGACTAGCGGCCAAGAGACCCAGTACTTC.

A single count supports this clone. This rearrangement joins TRBV7-9 to TRBJ2-7; TRBD2 aligns across 7 bases. In germline, CDR1 is SEHNR, CDR2 FQNEAQ (reference sequence). J was trimmed by 2 bases and V by 1 base; bases with no gene match: 2. The CDR3 contains 14 residues. The CDR3 sequence: CASSLERGPYEQYF. CDR3 nucleotides: TGTGCCAGCAGCTTAGAGCGGGGACCCTACGAGCAGTACTTC.

The sample holds a few counts of this clone. The rearrangement links TRBV5-4 to TRBJ2-3, with 11 bases matching TRBD2. This CDR3 has 18 amino acids. J lost 4 bases, V lost 3 bases, and 13 bases had no gene match. The V gene's germline CDR1 is SGHNT and CDR2 YYREEE (reference sequence). CDR3 residues: CASSSGGSGRVRADTQYF. For the CDR3, the DNA is TGTGCCAGCAGCTCCGGTGGTAGCGGGAGGGTCAGGGCAGATACGCAGTATTTT. Supplemented by reference TRBV5-4 and TRBJ2-3, the full variable domain reads ETGVTQSPTHLIKTRGQQVTLRCSSQSGHNTVSWYQQALGQGPQFIFQYYREEENGRGNFPPRFSGLQFPNYSSELNVNALELDDSALYLCASSSGGSGRVRADTQYFGPGTRLTVL.

The chain has TRBV19 and TRBJ2-7; 7 positions agree with TRBD2. The CDR3 is made up of 14 amino acids. The germline CDR1 and CDR2 sequences are LNHDA and SQIVND (reference sequence). V dropped 4 bases and J dropped 2; count of bases not matched to a gene: 5. The CDR3 protein is CASSSGSGAYEQYF. Written as DNA, the CDR3 is TGTGCCAGTAGTAGCGGGAGTGGCGCCTACGAGCAGTACTTC.

V usage is TRBV21-1 and J usage is TRBJ2-1; TRBD2, as called in the table, went unchecked against the DNA. TRBV21-1 corresponds to a pseudogene. This CDR3 has 16 amino acids. The CDR3 loop reads CASSQIGLAEYNEQFF. The CDR3 bases are TGTGCCAGCAGCCAAATTGGACTAGCGGAATACAATGAGCAGTTCTTC.

V usage is TRBV5-1 and J usage is TRBJ2-2; TRBD2 might be the D (6 bases). The CDR3 consists of 16 residues. Germline CDR1 reads SGHRS; CDR2 reads YFSETQ. V lost 5 bases to trimming and J lost 1 base, with 15 bases between them. For the CDR3, the DNA is TGCGCCAGCAGTGGGGCGGGGACTCAGAACACCGGGGAGCTGTTTTTT. Translated, it gives CASSGAGTQNTGELFF.

This chain connects TRBV6-6 to TRBJ2-4, with no clear D. There are 13 residues in the CDR3. V was shortened by 5 bases and J by 0 bases, with 5 bases between the two germline ends. Per the germline V gene, CDR1 is MNHNY and CDR2 is SVGAGI (reference sequence). CDR3 region: CASSPLAKNIQYF. DNA of the CDR3: TGTGCCAGCAGTCCCTTAGCCAAAAACATTCAGTACTTC.

The genes are TRBV9 and TRBJ2-1; tentatively, D is TRBD1 (5 bases). V was pared by 2 bases and J by 9 bases, with 15 bases between. Germline loops: CDR1 SGDLS, CDR2 YYNGEE. CDR3 length equals 14 residues. In DNA, the CDR3 is TGTGCCAGCAGCGTTCGACCCAGGGCCGGTGAGCAGTTCTTC. Translation: CASSVRPRAGEQFF.